This TCR beta chain came from a study of vaccination effects on CD4 cells after COVID-19 (dated by TCRdb to between 2021 and 2024). About the study as a whole: In the ViraFEST assay, PBMC were stimulated with viral peptide pools, and antigen-specific CD4+ T cell clonotypes were then identified by expansion using TCR sequencing. Each participant received two doses of an mRNA SARS-CoV-2 vaccine, either BNT162b2 or mRNA-1273. Each well held around 1.9 million PBMC cultured in IMDM containing around 5% human AB serum, roughly 9.6 IU/ml IL-2 and gentamicin, along with about 9.5 ug/ml peptides. The study compared SARS-CoV-2 spike-specific CD4+ TCR repertoires before and after mRNA vaccination in COVID-19 convalescent patients and infection-naive vaccine recipients. Altogether, about 10 COVID-19 convalescent patients and a few SARS-CoV-2-naive healthy vaccine recipients made up the full study. The Oncomine TCR Beta short-read assay on an Illumina iSeq 100 was used to sequence cultures from other donors in the study. What the authors observed across the whole study: Among healthy vaccine recipients, nearly all vaccine-induced clones were SARS-CoV-2 mono-reactive, and only 1 of 255 was cross-reactive with common cold coronaviruses. Limitations of the study were the small number of convalescent patients and the absence of early post-infection timepoints. Both infection-induced and vaccine-induced clones contracted markedly at late post-vaccination timepoints, which is consistent with waning T cell responses.

Points on this clone: What antigen it recognizes has not been identified. Base qualities are not provided; no much larger clone lies one nucleotide away.

After more than 9 days of culture, CD4+ T cells were isolated with the EasySep CD4+ T cell isolation kit. Healthy vaccine recipients had no prior SARS-CoV-2 infection, confirmed by negative nucleocapsid antibodies before and after vaccination. Half of the culture medium was replaced with fresh IL-2-containing medium on days 3 and 7. Unless otherwise noted, each peptide stimulation condition was cultured in triplicate wells. Using Ficoll-Paque Plus gradient centrifugation, PBMC were separated from whole blood and then either used fresh or cryopreserved at -140C. The QIAamp micro DNA kit was used to extract genomic DNA from the cultured CD4+ T cells. The CDR3 sequence holds 15 residues, the cysteine and phenylalanine included. Only CDR3 DNA remains: 45 bases, in frame from the first base. CDR1 MGHRA and CDR2 YSYEKL were looked up in the germline V gene. Trimming at the junction amounts to 1 base on V and 4 bases on J, and the germline ends lie 11 bases apart.

Library preparation was by the immunoSEQ multiplex PCR assay. DNA from the CD4+ T cells that had been cultured and isolated underwent TCR beta CDR3 sequencing. Regarding the original processing steps: The analysis removed non-productive TCR sequences, trimmed reads to the CDR3 region, and retained only CDR3s that were 7 or more amino acids long. The MANAFEST web app was used to pick out antigen-specific clonotypes by comparing their expansion in peptide wells with that in reference cultures. To be called positive, a clone needed expansion at FDR<0.05 compared with the reference and with all other wells, an odds ratio greater than 5, and a frequency greater than 0.1% in two replicate wells. A clonotype was defined as cross-reactive if the clonotype was significantly expanded both in SARS-CoV-2 spike wells and in at least one common cold coronavirus spike condition. Using the stringdist R package, CDR3 similarity was measured by Levenshtein distance, and unrooted trees were constructed with ape in R 3.6.1. TCRdb took over this immuneACCESS table, retaining in-frame rearrangements with V and J assigned. Such tables are incomplete; in checked studies, under half of the missing clones stem from an unresolved V gene, and the remainder is unexplained. V, J and clone size are those of that table, while D and trimming were read from the DNA. The sample has approximately 37,000 clones on record, 60% to 75% of them singletons. The ten largest clonotypes hold about 2.9% of the sample.

The rearranged segments are TRBV4-1 and TRBJ1-3, with the D gene not clear enough to name. The receptor comes from a human donor who received a COVID-19 vaccine. This specimen was CD4+ T cells from PBMCs cultured without peptide, taken before COVID-19 vaccination. The CDR3 is CASSQGLGIGNTIYF. The sequenced DNA is TGCGCCAGCAGCCAAGGTCTGGGGATAGGAAACACCATATATTTT.